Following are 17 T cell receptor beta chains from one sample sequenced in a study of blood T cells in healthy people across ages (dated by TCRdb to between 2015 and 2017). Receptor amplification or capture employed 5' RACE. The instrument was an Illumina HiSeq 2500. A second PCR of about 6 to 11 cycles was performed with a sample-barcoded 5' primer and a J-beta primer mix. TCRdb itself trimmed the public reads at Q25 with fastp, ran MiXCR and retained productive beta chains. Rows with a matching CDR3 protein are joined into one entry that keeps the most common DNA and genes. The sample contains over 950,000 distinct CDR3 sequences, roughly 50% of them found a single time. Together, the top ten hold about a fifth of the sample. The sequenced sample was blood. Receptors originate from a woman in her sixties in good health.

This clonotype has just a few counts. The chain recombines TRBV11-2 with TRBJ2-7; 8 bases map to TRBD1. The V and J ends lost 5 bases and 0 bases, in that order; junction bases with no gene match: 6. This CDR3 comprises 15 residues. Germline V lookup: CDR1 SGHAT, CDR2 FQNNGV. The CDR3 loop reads CASSARDRNSYEQYF. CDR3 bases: TGTGCCAGCAGCGCTAGGGACAGGAACTCCTACGAGCAGTACTTC. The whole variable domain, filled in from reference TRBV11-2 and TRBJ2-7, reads EAGVAQSPRYKIIEKRQSVAFWCNPISGHATLYWYQQILGQGPKLLIQFQNNGVVDDSQLPKDRFSAERLKGVDSTLKIQPAKLEDSAVYLCASSARDRNSYEQYFGPGTRLTVT.

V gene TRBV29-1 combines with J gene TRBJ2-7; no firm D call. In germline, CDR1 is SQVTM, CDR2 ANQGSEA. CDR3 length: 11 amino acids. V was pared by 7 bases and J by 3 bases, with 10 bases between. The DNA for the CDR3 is TGCAGCGCCAAGACACACTACGAGCAGTACTTC. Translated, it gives CSAKTHYEQYF.

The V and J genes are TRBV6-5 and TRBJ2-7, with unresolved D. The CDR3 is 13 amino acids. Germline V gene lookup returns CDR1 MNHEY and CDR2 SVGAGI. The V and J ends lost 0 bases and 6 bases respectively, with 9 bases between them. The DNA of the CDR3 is TGTGCCAGCAGTTACTCGCGGAGAGGCGAGCAGTACTTC. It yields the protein CASSYSRRGEQYF.

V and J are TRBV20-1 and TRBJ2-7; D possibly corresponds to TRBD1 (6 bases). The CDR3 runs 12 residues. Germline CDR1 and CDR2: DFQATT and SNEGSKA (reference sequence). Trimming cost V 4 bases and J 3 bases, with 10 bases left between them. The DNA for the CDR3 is TGCAGTGCTAACAGGGATAACTACGAGCAGTACTTC. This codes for CSANRDNYEQYF.

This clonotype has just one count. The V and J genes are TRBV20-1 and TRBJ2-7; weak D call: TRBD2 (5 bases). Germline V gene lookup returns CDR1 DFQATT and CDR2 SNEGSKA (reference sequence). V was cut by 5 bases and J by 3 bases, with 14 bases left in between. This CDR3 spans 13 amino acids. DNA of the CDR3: TGCAGTGCTCCCAGCGGACCGTACTACGAGCAGTACTTC. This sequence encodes CSAPSGPYYEQYF.

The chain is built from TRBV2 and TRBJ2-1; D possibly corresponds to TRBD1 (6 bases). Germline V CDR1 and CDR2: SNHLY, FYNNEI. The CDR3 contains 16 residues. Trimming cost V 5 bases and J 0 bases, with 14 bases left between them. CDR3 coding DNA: TGTGCCAGCAGTAGAACAGGGCTAAACTCCTACAATGAGCAGTTCTTC. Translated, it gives CASSRTGLNSYNEQFF.

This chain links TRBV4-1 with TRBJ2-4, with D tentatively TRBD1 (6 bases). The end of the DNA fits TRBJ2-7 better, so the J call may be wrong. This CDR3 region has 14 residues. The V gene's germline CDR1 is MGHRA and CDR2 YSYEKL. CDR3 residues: CASSQGGDNYEQYF. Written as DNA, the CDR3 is TGCGCCAGCAGCCAAGGAGGGGACAACTACGAGCAGTACTTC.

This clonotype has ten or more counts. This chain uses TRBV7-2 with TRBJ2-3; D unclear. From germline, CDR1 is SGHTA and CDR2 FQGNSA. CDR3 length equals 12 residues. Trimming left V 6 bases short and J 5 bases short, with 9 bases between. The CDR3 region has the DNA TGTGCCAGCAGTTGGAGTGGAGATACGCAGTATTTT. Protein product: CASSWSGDTQYF.

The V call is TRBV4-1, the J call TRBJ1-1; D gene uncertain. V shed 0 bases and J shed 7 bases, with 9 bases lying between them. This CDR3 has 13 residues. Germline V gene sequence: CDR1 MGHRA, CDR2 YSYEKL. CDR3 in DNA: TGCGCCAGCAGCCAAGAGTCCTGGAGTGAAGCTTTCTTT. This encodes CASSQESWSEAFF.

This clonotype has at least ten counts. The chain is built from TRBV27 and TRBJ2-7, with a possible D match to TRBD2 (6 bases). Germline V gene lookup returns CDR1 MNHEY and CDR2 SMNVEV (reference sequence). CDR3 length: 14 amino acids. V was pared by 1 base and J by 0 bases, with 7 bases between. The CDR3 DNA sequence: TGTGCCAGCAGTTTATTCGGGAGCTCCTACGAGCAGTACTTC. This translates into CASSLFGSSYEQYF.

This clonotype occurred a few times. The CDR3 DNA is TGTGCCAGCAGACCGGGACACACGACACTCGAGCAGTACTTC. The encoded protein is CASRPGHTTLEQYF. The chain carries TRBV12-3 or TRBV12-4 and TRBJ2-7; a weak D match, TRBD1 (6 bases). V was trimmed by 6 bases and J by 6 bases, leaving 18 bases between them. The CDR3 runs to 14 residues.

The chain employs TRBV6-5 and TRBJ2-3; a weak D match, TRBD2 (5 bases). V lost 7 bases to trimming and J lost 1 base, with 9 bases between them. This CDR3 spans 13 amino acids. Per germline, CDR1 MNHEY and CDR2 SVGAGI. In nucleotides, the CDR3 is TGTGCCAGCACGGAGGCCGGCACAGATACGCAGTATTTT. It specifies CASTEAGTDTQYF.

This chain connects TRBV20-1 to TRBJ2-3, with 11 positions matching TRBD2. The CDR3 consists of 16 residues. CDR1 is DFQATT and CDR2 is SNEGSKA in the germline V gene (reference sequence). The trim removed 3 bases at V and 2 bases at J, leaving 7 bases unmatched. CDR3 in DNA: TGCAGTGCTAGGTTGGGACTAGCGGACTCCACAGATACGCAGTATTTT. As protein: CSARLGLADSTDTQYF.

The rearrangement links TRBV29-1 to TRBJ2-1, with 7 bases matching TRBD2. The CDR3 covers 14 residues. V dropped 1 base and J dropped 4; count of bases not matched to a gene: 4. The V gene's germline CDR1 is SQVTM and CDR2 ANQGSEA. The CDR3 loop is CSVEARGDYNEQFF. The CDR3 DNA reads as TGCAGCGTTGAAGCTCGGGGGGATTACAATGAGCAGTTCTTC.

The DNA for the CDR3 is TGTGCCAGCAAGGGGGCCTATAATTCACCCCTCCACTTT. This translates into CASKGAYNSPLHF. The chain uses TRBV12-3 or TRBV12-4 and TRBJ1-6; tentatively, D is TRBD1 (6 bases). This CDR3 has 13 amino acids. V gave up 7 bases and J gave up 2 bases, with 6 bases separating them.

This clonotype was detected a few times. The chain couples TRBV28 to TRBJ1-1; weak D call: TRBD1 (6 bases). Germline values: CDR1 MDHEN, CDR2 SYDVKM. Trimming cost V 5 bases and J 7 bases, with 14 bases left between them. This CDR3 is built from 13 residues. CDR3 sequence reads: CASSPGQLVEAFF. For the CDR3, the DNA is TGTGCCAGCAGTCCCGGACAGCTAGTTGAAGCTTTCTTT.

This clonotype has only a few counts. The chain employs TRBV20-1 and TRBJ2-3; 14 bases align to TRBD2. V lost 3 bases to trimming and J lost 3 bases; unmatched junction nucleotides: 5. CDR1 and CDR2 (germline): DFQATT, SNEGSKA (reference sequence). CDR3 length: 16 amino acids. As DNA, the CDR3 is TGCAGTGCTAGTAGGGGACTAGCGGGAGTAACAGATACGCAGTATTTT. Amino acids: CSASRGLAGVTDTQYF.